The 23 T cell receptor beta chains below come from one sample, sequenced in a study of response to subunit inactivated influenza vaccine. MiXCR, run by TCRdb on the RT-PCR reads, gives a single entry per CDR3 protein. The sample yields about 780,000 distinct CDR3 sequences, about 18% seen once. The source material was PBMCs from blood, sampled 5 days after vaccination. These receptors all come from a man aged 45-60 years who received an inactivated influenza vaccine.

The gene calls are TRBV5-1 and TRBJ2-1, with TRBD2 identical over 11 bases. V lost 5 bases, J lost 2 bases, and 6 bases stayed unmatched. Germline V CDR1 and CDR2: SGHRS, YFSETQ. The CDR3 extends over 16 amino acids. CDR3 DNA: TGCGCCAGCAGACCCACTAGCGGGGGCGCCTACAATGAGCAGTTCTTC. Amino acid sequence: CASRPTSGGAYNEQFF.

Many counts were recorded for this clonotype. V usage is TRBV29-1 and J usage is TRBJ2-3; 8 bases agree with TRBD1. The CDR3 has 12 residues. V lost 6 bases to trimming and J lost 4 bases; unmatched junction nucleotides: 3. Germline assignment: CDR1 SQVTM and CDR2 ANQGSEA. The CDR3 sequence is CSVQGAPDTQYF. Here the CDR3 DNA reads TGCAGCGTCCAGGGGGCCCCAGATACGCAGTATTTT.

The chain uses TRBV28 and TRBJ2-1; no definite D call. This CDR3 has 11 residues. Germline values: CDR1 MDHEN, CDR2 SYDVKM. The ends were cut back, 7 bases at V and 8 bases at J, with 9 bases in the middle. The DNA for the CDR3 is TGTGCCAGCACCCTCTTGGATGAGCAGTTCTTC. It encodes CASTLLDEQFF.

At least ten counts were recorded for this clonotype. This chain joins TRBV24-1 and TRBJ2-7; D unclear. Trimming shortened V by 3 bases and J by 3 bases, and 14 bases separated the two germline ends. CDR1 KGHDR and CDR2 SFDVKD come from the germline V gene. There are 15 residues in the CDR3. CDR3 sequence: CATSDAREVGYEQYF. The CDR3 DNA sequence: TGTGCCACCAGTGATGCCCGTGAGGTCGGCTACGAGCAGTACTTC.

V is TRBV11-2 and J is TRBJ2-2, with 15 positions matching TRBD2. This CDR3 spans 18 amino acids. Germline V gene data show CDR1 as SGHAT and CDR2 as FQNNGV. Trimming took 5 bases from V and 4 from J; bases not matched to a gene: 8. CDR3 DNA sequence: TGTGCCAGCAGCCGAGGACTAGCGGGGGGGCGGATCACCGGGGAGCTGTTTTTT. As protein: CASSRGLAGGRITGELFF.

This clonotype was recorded a few times. The chain links TRBV20-1 to TRBJ2-1, with 10 bases lining up with TRBD2. Germline V gene sequence: CDR1 DFQATT, CDR2 SNEGSKA (reference sequence). The V segment lost 1 base and the J segment 3 bases; nucleotides outside the gene matches: 6. This CDR3 is 16 amino acids long. CDR3 region: CSARVSLAGDYNEQFF. DNA of the CDR3: TGCAGTGCTAGAGTCTCGCTAGCGGGAGACTACAATGAGCAGTTCTTC.

J is TRBJ2-7 and V is TRBV5-6; 8 nucleotides line up with TRBD1. The CDR3 has 14 amino acids. Losses at the gene ends were 4 bases for V and 4 bases for J; bases not matched to a gene: 7. Germline loops: CDR1 SGHDT, CDR2 YYEEEE. The CDR3 spells CASSGQGSAYEQYF. The CDR3 nucleotides are TGTGCCAGCAGCGGACAGGGTAGTGCGTACGAGCAGTACTTC.

The chain employs TRBV6-1 and TRBJ2-1; 8 nucleotides align to TRBD2. J gave up 5 bases and V 5 bases, and 5 bases lay outside the gene matches. This CDR3 comprises 14 residues. Germline V gives CDR1 MNHNS, CDR2 SASEGT. CDR3 sequence reads: CASSRAGENNEQFF. The CDR3 nucleotides read TGTGCCAGCAGTCGAGCGGGAGAGAACAATGAGCAGTTCTTC.

In its sample, this clonotype was seen a few times. V usage is TRBV28 and J usage is TRBJ1-4; 7 bases match TRBD1. CDR1 and CDR2 from the germline V gene are MDHEN and SYDVKM. Trimming removed 8 bases from V and 3 bases from J; junction bases left unmatched: 3. This CDR3 contains 13 residues. Written as DNA, the CDR3 is TGTGCCAGCGGGACAGCAGCTAATGAAAAACTGTTTTTT. The encoded protein is CASGTAANEKLFF.

The sample holds a few counts of this clonotype. This rearrangement joins TRBV5-1 to TRBJ2-6; tentative D call: TRBD2 (6 bases). Looked up from germline, CDR1 is SGHRS and CDR2 is YFSETQ. The CDR3 length is 21 residues. Trimming took off 0 bases at V and 4 bases at J, with 26 bases between the two ends. The CDR3 nucleotides read TGCGCCAGCAGCTTGGAACCGCCGGGACTCGTTAGATCCTCGGGGGCCAACGTCCTGACTTTC. Amino acid sequence: CASSLEPPGLVRSSGANVLTF.

This clonotype was counted at least ten times. The rearrangement uses TRBV7-2 and TRBJ1-3; TRBD1 matches at 7 bases. CDR3 length equals 13 residues. Germline-derived CDR1 and CDR2 are SGHTA and FQGNSA. J lost 5 bases, V lost 5 bases, and 3 bases had no gene match. CDR3 loop: CASSRDSRNTIYF. As DNA, the CDR3 is TGTGCCAGCAGCAGGGACAGCCGAAACACCATATATTTT. Using reference TRBV7-2 and TRBJ1-3 for the parts outside the CDR3, the full variable domain is GAGVSQSPSNKVTEKGKDVELRCDPISGHTALYWYRQSLGQGLEFLIYFQGNSAPDKSGLPSDRFSAERTGGSVSTLTIQRTQQEDSAVYLCASSRDSRNTIYFGEGSWLTVV.

V and J are TRBV20-1 and TRBJ2-1; 8 bases are a match to TRBD2. V shed 5 bases, J shed 9 bases, and the junction held 15 bases outside the gene matches. The CDR3 extends over 15 amino acids. Per germline, CDR1 DFQATT and CDR2 SNEGSKA (reference sequence). The DNA of the CDR3 is TGCAGTGCTGGGGATCCGGGACTAGTTGTTCCTGAGCAGTTCTTC. Translated, it gives CSAGDPGLVVPEQFF.

The sample holds a few counts of this clonotype. The chain uses TRBV10-3 and TRBJ2-7; D is perhaps TRBD1 or TRBD2 (5 bases each). Germline V gives CDR1 ENHRY, CDR2 SYGVKD. The CDR3 consists of 16 residues. Trimming cost V 0 bases and J 3 bases, with 15 bases left between them. The CDR3 is CAISESGTGALYEQYF. The CDR3 DNA reads TGTGCCATCAGTGAGTCTGGGACCGGTGCGCTCTACGAGCAGTACTTC.

The table lists this clonotype with a few counts. The rearrangement uses TRBV20-1 and TRBJ2-1; 8 nucleotides match TRBD2. Germline CDR1 and CDR2: DFQATT and SNEGSKA (reference sequence). Trimming cost V 3 bases and J 2 bases; bases outside gene matches: 9. The CDR3 has 16 amino acids. The CDR3 protein is CSASRPPAGAYNEQFF. The CDR3 bases are TGCAGTGCTAGTCGCCCCCCAGCGGGGGCCTACAATGAGCAGTTCTTC.

This clonotype has just a few counts. The chain links TRBV7-2 to TRBJ2-1, with TRBD2 identical over 7 bases. This CDR3 contains 15 residues. CDR1 SGHTA and CDR2 FQGNSA come from the germline V gene. V was pared by 0 bases and J by 7 bases, with 6 bases of the junction left unmatched. The CDR3 is CASSLAGGLINEQFF. The CDR3 DNA is TGTGCCAGCAGCTTAGCGGGAGGGCTCATAAATGAGCAGTTCTTC.

This chain connects TRBV6-5 to TRBJ1-2; perhaps TRBD1 as D (6 bases). The CDR3 loop spans 14 amino acids. With 2 bases removed from V and 2 bases from J, the gap between germline ends came to 9 bases. CDR1 MNHEY and CDR2 SVGAGI come from the germline V gene. The CDR3 protein is CASSYAGQNYGYTF. CDR3 nucleotide sequence: TGTGCCAGCAGTTACGCCGGACAGAACTATGGCTACACCTTC.

This clonotype was seen many times. The genes are TRBV20-1 and TRBJ2-7; TRBD2 agrees at 8 bases. Germline assignment: CDR1 DFQATT and CDR2 SNEGSKA (reference sequence). The CDR3 totals 13 residues. Trimming at V came to 6 bases and at J to 2 bases, leaving 6 bases not matched to a gene. The CDR3: CSATGTRTYEQYF. In nucleotides, the CDR3 is TGCAGTGCCACCGGGACTAGGACCTACGAGCAGTACTTC.

This clonotype has at least ten counts. This chain joins TRBV29-1 and TRBJ2-3, with 12 positions matching TRBD2. V lost 6 bases, J lost 4 bases, and 8 bases stayed unmatched. Germline assignment: CDR1 SQVTM and CDR2 ANQGSEA. This CDR3 contains 15 residues. The CDR3 DNA reads TGCAGCGTCACCAAGACTAGCGGGAGTGCAGATACGCAGTATTTT. It translates to CSVTKTSGSADTQYF.

This clonotype showed up many times. This rearrangement joins TRBV28 to TRBJ2-2; TRBD1 aligns across 8 bases. Germline V gives CDR1 MDHEN, CDR2 SYDVKM. The CDR3 consists of 15 residues. Losses at the gene ends were 5 bases for V and 8 bases for J; bases not matched to a gene: 10. CDR3: CASSQPPDRAGELFF. DNA of the CDR3: TGTGCCAGCAGTCAACCCCCGGACAGGGCAGGGGAGCTGTTTTTT.

The V call is TRBV5-5, the J call TRBJ1-2, with no clear D. Germline CDR1 and CDR2: SGHKS and YYEKEE (reference sequence). V was trimmed by 0 bases and J by 2 bases, leaving 8 bases between them. This CDR3 is built from 14 residues. The CDR3 DNA reads as TGTGCCAGCAGCTTGGCCTACAGAAACTATGGCTACACCTTC. Its protein is CASSLAYRNYGYTF.

This clonotype was seen more than once but under ten times. The chain employs TRBV19 and TRBJ2-1; 8 nucleotides align to TRBD2. This CDR3 has 13 amino acids. CDR1 and CDR2 from the germline V gene are LNHDA and SQIVND (reference sequence). V shed 1 base and J 9 bases; nucleotides not matched to a gene: 2. CDR3 DNA: TGTGCCAGTAGTATAGGTCGGGAGGGTGAGCAGTTCTTC. As protein: CASSIGREGEQFF.

The V gene is TRBV28, the J gene TRBJ2-7; tentative D call: TRBD2 (5 bases). Germline CDR1 reads MDHEN; CDR2 reads SYDVKM. V dropped 7 bases and J dropped 2 bases, with 15 bases sitting between them. This CDR3 comprises 14 residues. CDR3 nucleotides: TGTGCCAGCAAACCCTACGGACTGACCTACGAGCAGTACTTC. As protein: CASKPYGLTYEQYF.

V usage is TRBV20-1 and J usage is TRBJ2-7; unclear D gene. Germline loops: CDR1 DFQATT, CDR2 SNEGSKA (reference sequence). Trimming stripped 4 bases from V and 5 bases from J, with 15 bases between. CDR3 size: 13 residues. This CDR3 is CSAIQDPNNEQYF. The CDR3 DNA follows: TGCAGTGCTATTCAGGACCCCAACAACGAGCAGTACTTC.